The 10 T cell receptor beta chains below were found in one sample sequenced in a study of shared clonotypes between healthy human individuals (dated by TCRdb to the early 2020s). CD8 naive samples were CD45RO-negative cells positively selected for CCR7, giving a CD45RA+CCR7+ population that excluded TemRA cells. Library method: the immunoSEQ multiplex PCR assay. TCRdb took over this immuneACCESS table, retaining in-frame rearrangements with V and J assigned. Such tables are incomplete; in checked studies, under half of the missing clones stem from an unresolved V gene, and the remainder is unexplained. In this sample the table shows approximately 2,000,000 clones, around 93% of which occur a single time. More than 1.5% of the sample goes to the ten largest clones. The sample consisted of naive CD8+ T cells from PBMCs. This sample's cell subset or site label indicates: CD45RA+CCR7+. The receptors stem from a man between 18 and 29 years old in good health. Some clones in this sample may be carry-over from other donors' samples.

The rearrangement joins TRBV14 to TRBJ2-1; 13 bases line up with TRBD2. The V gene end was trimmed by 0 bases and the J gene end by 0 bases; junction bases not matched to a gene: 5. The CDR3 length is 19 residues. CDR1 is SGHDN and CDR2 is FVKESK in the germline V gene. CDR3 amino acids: CASSQELTSGRSSYNEQFF. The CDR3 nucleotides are TGTGCCAGCAGCCAAGAGCTGACTAGCGGGAGGAGCTCCTACAATGAGCAGTTCTTC.

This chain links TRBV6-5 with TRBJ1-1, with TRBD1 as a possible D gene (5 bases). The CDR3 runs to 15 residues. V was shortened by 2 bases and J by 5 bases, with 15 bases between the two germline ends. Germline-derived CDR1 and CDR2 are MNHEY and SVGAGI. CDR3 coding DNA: TGTGCCAGCAGTTACGGCTTCGGGGGTCGGACTGAAGCTTTCTTT. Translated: CASSYGFGGRTEAFF.

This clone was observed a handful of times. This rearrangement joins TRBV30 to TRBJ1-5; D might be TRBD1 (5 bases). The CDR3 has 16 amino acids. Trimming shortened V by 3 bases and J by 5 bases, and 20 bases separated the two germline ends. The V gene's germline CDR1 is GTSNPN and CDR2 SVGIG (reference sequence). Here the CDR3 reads CAWSGPGTQRDQPQHF. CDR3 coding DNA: TGTGCCTGGAGCGGACCTGGGACTCAAAGGGATCAGCCCCAGCATTTT.

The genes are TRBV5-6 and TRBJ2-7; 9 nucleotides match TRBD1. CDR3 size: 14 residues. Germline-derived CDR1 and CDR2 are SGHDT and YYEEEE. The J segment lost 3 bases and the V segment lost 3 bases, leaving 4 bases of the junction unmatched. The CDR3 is CASSWTGEYYEQYF. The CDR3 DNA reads TGTGCCAGCAGCTGGACAGGGGAATACTACGAGCAGTACTTC.

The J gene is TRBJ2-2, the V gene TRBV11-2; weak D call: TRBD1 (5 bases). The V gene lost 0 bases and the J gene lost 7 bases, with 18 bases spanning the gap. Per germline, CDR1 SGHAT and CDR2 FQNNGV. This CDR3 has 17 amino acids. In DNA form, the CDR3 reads TGTGCCAGCAGCTTAGACAGGGCCAGACTGCGGATCGGGGAGCTGTTTTTT. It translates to CASSLDRARLRIGELFF.

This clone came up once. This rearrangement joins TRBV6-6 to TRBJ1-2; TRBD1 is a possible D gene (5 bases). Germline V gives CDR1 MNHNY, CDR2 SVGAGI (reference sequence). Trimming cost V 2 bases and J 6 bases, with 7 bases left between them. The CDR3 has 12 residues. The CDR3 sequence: CASSYAGDGYTF. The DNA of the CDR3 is TGTGCCAGCAGTTACGCGGGGGATGGCTACACCTTC.

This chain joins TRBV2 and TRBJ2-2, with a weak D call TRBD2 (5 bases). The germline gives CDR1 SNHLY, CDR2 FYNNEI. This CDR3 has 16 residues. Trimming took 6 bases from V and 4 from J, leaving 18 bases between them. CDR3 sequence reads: CASSKTTGRSTGELFF. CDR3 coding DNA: TGTGCCAGCAGCAAGACGACGGGGAGAAGCACCGGGGAGCTGTTTTTT.

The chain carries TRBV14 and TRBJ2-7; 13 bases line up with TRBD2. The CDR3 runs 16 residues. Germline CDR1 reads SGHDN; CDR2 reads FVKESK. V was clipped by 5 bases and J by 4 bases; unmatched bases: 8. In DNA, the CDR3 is TGTGCCAGCAGCACACACAGGGGACTAGCGGGGTACGAGCAGTACTTC. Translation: CASSTHRGLAGYEQYF.

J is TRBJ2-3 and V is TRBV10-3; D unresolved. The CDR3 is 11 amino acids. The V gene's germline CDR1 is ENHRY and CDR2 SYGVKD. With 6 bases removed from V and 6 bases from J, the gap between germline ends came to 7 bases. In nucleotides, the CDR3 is TGTGCCATCAGGGGGTTGGATACGCAGTATTTT. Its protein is CAIRGLDTQYF.

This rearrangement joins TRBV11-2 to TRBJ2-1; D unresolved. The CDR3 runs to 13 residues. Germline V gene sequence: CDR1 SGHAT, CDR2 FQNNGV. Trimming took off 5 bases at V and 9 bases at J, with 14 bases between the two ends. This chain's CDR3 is CASSARTDAEQFF. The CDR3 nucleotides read TGTGCCAGCAGCGCTCGTACAGATGCTGAGCAGTTCTTC. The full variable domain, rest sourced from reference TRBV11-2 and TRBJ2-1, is EAGVAQSPRYKIIEKRQSVAFWCNPISGHATLYWYQQILGQGPKLLIQFQNNGVVDDSQLPKDRFSAERLKGVDSTLKIQPAKLEDSAVYLCASSARTDAEQFFGPGTRLTVL.